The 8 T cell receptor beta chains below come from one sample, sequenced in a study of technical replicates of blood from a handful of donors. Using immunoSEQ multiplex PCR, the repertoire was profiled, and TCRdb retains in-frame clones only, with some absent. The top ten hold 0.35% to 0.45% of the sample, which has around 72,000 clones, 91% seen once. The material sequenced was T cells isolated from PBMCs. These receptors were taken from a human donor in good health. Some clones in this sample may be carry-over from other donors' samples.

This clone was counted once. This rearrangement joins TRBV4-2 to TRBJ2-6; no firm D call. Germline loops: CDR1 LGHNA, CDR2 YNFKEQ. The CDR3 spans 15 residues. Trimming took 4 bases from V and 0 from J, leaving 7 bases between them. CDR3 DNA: TGTGCCAGCAGCCCGAGAGACTCTGGGGCCAACGTCCTGACTTTC. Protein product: CASSPRDSGANVLTF.

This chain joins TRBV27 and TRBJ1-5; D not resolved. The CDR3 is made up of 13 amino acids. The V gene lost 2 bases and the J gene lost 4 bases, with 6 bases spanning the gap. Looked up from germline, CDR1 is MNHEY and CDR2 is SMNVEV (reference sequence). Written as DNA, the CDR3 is TGTGCCAGCAGTTTACCCGGGAATCAGCCCCAGCATTTT. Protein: CASSLPGNQPQHF.

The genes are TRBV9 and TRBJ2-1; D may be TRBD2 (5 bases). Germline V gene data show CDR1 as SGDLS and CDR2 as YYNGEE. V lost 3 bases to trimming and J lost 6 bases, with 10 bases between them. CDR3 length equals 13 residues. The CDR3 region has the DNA TGTGCCAGCAGCGGAGGTGGAGGCAATGAGCAGTTCTTC. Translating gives CASSGGGGNEQFF.

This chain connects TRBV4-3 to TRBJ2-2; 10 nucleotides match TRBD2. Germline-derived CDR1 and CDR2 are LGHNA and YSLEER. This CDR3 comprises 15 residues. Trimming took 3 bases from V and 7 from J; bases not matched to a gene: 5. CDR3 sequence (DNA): TGCGCCAGCAGCCAGGGACTAGCGTTTGTCGGGGAGCTGTTTTTT. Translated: CASSQGLAFVGELFF.

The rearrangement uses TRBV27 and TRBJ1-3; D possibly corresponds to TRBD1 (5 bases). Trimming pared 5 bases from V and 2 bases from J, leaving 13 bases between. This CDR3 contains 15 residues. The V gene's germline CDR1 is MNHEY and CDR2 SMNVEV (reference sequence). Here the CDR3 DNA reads TGTGCCAGCAGTCCTGCGTGGGGGGCTGGAAACACCATATATTTT. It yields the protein CASSPAWGAGNTIYF.

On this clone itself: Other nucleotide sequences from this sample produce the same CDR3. CDR3 amino acids: CASSQGVDTQYF. The DNA for the CDR3 is TGTGCCAGCAGCCAGGGGGTAGATACGCAGTATTTT. This chain links TRBV6-5 with TRBJ2-3; the match to TRBD1 covers 7 bases. The junction had 2 bases not matched to a gene; V was cut back by 6 bases and J by 5 bases. The CDR3 has 12 residues. Germline V gene sequence: CDR1 MNHEY, CDR2 SVGAGI.

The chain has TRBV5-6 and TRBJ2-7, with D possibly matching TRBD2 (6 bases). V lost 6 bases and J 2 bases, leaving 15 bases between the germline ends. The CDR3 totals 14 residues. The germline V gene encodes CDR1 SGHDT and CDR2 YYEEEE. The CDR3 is CASTTEGFTYEQYF. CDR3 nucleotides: TGTGCCAGCACCACGGAGGGTTTCACCTACGAGCAGTACTTC.

CDR3 nucleotide sequence: TGTGTTAGTGGGACAGAATATGGCTACACCTTC. As protein: CVSGTEYGYTF. This chain connects TRBV6-5 to TRBJ1-2; 7 bases map to TRBD1. CDR1 is MNHEY and CDR2 is SVGAGI in the germline V gene. This CDR3 comprises 11 residues.